These 17 T cell receptor beta chains were sequenced from one sample in a study of blood T cell repertoires in COVID-19. Method: immunoSEQ multiplex PCR; TCRdb's copy keeps in-frame clones and lacks some. Of tens of thousands of clones in the sample, approximately 80% are singletons; the top ten hold roughly 4%. Material: peripheral blood. These receptor sequences come from an older woman with acute or convalescent COVID-19.

V gene TRBV2 combines with J gene TRBJ1-1; possibly TRBD1 for D (6 bases). Trimming left V 6 bases short and J 4 bases short, with 12 bases between. From germline, CDR1 is SNHLY and CDR2 FYNNEI. The CDR3 sequence is 13 residues long. The CDR3 region is CASRTGMGTEAFF. The CDR3 DNA is TGTGCCAGCAGAACAGGGATGGGCACTGAAGCTTTCTTT.

The chain joins TRBV6-2 or TRBV6-3 to TRBJ2-1; 8 nucleotides line up with TRBD2. After removal of 2 bases from V and 10 bases from J, the junction contained 7 bases not matched to a gene. The germline gives CDR1 MNHEY, CDR2 SVGEGT. This CDR3 has 14 residues. CDR3 sequence: CASSYPGLASEQFF. Written as DNA, the CDR3 is TGTGCCAGCAGTTACCCCGGACTAGCCTCCGAGCAGTTCTTC.

The rearrangement joins TRBV2 to TRBJ1-2; possibly TRBD1 for D (5 bases). The V gene's germline CDR1 is SNHLY and CDR2 FYNNEI. V shed 6 bases and J shed 6 bases, with 17 bases lying between them. The CDR3 spans 14 residues. The CDR3 DNA reads TGTGCCAGCAGGGAATTCGGGACGGGGGATGGCTACACCTTC. This sequence encodes CASREFGTGDGYTF. The full variable domain, its missing parts supplied by reference TRBV2 and TRBJ1-2, is EPEVTQTPSHQVTQMGQEVILRCVPISNHLYFYWYRQILGQKVEFLVSFYNNEISEKSEIFDDQFSVERPDGSNFTLKIRSTKLEDSAMYFCASREFGTGDGYTFGSGTRLTVV.

The chain is built from TRBV6-1 and TRBJ2-7; a possible D gene is TRBD1 (6 bases). CDR3 length: 14 residues. V was pared by 5 bases and J by 2 bases, with 13 bases between. Per the germline V gene, CDR1 is MNHNS and CDR2 is SASEGT. CDR3 protein: CASSSPGATYEQYF. DNA of the CDR3: TGTGCCAGCAGTTCTCCAGGGGCCACCTACGAGCAGTACTTC.

This chain joins TRBV12-3 or TRBV12-4 and TRBJ2-7, with 7 bases fitting TRBD1. The CDR3 runs 13 residues. Trimming removed 6 bases from V and 3 bases from J; junction bases left unmatched: 5. The CDR3 loop is CASSPRQGYEQYF. CDR3 nucleotide sequence: TGTGCCAGCAGCCCTAGACAGGGCTACGAGCAGTACTTC.

The chain joins TRBV2 to TRBJ2-3; D is possibly TRBD2 (6 bases). CDR1 is SNHLY, CDR2 FYNNEI, per germline. V shed 6 bases and J shed 6 bases, with 22 bases lying between them. The CDR3 extends over 16 amino acids. The CDR3 here is CASSRTGRDFRDTQYF. The CDR3 nucleotides read TGTGCCAGCAGCCGAACGGGACGGGACTTCCGTGATACGCAGTATTTT. The full variable domain, in which reference TRBV2 and TRBJ2-3 provide the parts outside the CDR3, is EPEVTQTPSHQVTQMGQEVILRCVPISNHLYFYWYRQILGQKVEFLVSFYNNEISEKSEIFDDQFSVERPDGSNFTLKIRSTKLEDSAMYFCASSRTGRDFRDTQYFGPGTRLTVL.

In regard to this clone: One end of the junction varies from germline; a read error may be responsible. This rearrangement joins TRBV2 to TRBJ1-1; TRBD1 matches 7 bases. CDR3 length: 12 amino acids. Germline V lookup: CDR1 SNHLY, CDR2 FYNNEI. CDR3 in amino acids: CASSENRGRWLF. CDR3 nucleotide sequence: TGTGCCAGCAGTGAAAACAGGGGAAGGTGGCTCTTT.

The chain combines TRBV5-6 with TRBJ1-1; D unclear. Deletions cut 0 bases from V and 1 base from J, with 10 bases between. The V gene's germline CDR1 is SGHDT and CDR2 YYEEEE. The CDR3 consists of 15 residues. The CDR3 region is CASSLGQYTNTEAFF. CDR3 in DNA: TGTGCCAGCAGCTTGGGCCAGTACACGAACACTGAAGCTTTCTTT. The variable domain in full, completed from reference TRBV5-6 and TRBJ1-1, reads DAGVTQSPTHLIKTRGQQVTLRCSPKSGHDTVSWYQQALGQGPQFIFQYYEEEERQRGNFPDRFSGHQFPNYSSELNVNALLLGDSALYLCASSLGQYTNTEAFFGQGTRLTVV.

The rearrangement links TRBV7-2 to TRBJ2-7; 8 nucleotides align to TRBD1. The CDR3 is 15 amino acids. Per the germline V gene, CDR1 is SGHTA and CDR2 is FQGNSA. The ends lost 1 base at V and 5 bases at J; junction bases unmatched: 7. CDR3 sequence: CASSLGQGAIDEQYF. In DNA, the CDR3 is TGTGCCAGCAGCTTAGGTCAGGGGGCGATCGACGAGCAGTACTTC.

Comments on this clone: Other DNA sequences within the sample encode an identical CDR3. This chain links TRBV20-1 with TRBJ2-1; 9 nucleotides line up with TRBD2. Germline values: CDR1 DFQATT, CDR2 SNEGSKA (reference sequence). The J segment lost 4 bases and the V segment lost 3 bases, leaving 4 bases of the junction unmatched. The length of the CDR3 is 14 residues. The CDR3 nucleotides are TGCAGTGCTAGTGCGGGAGGGGTTTACAATGAGCAGTTCTTC. It translates to CSASAGGVYNEQFF.

A single count supports this clone. V and J are TRBV6-5 and TRBJ1-4; 8 bases line up with TRBD1. Trimming took 6 bases from V and 6 from J; bases not matched to a gene: 9. The CDR3 totals 15 residues. Per germline, CDR1 MNHEY and CDR2 SVGAGI. CDR3 in amino acids: CASSHKTGVYEKLFF. CDR3 nucleotides: TGTGCCAGCAGCCATAAGACAGGGGTTTATGAAAAACTGTTTTTT.

In this sample, this clone turned up a few times. The V call is TRBV7-2, the J call TRBJ2-1; D possibly corresponds to TRBD2 (5 bases). Looked up from germline, CDR1 is SGHTA and CDR2 is FQGNSA. The CDR3 is 15 amino acids. Trimming took 6 bases from V and 0 from J, leaving 12 bases between them. This CDR3 reads CASSEASPSYNEQFF. CDR3 nucleotide sequence: TGTGCCAGCAGTGAGGCTAGCCCCTCCTACAATGAGCAGTTCTTC.

This clone was seen only a few times. The V gene is TRBV27, the J gene TRBJ1-5, with 8 bases fitting TRBD1. The germline V gene encodes CDR1 MNHEY and CDR2 SMNVEV (reference sequence). The CDR3 contains 16 residues. V was pared by 6 bases and J by 4 bases, with 11 bases of the junction left unmatched. CDR3 in DNA: TGTGCCAGCAGGCGGCAGGGGGCGGTGGGGAATCAGCCCCAGCATTTT. It is translated as CASRRQGAVGNQPQHF.

For this clone: No conserved phenylalanine or tryptophan is present at the end of the CDR3, so a read error is the likely explanation. The DNA is omitted, as the CDR3 cannot be located on it reliably, and the CDR3 follows TCRdb's listing. The chain recombines TRBV29-1 with TRBJ1-1. From its first to its last residue, the CDR3 has 8 amino acids. From germline, CDR1 is SQVTM and CDR2 ANQGSEA. The CDR3 is CSDDFGFL.

The rearrangement links TRBV2 to TRBJ1-5; weak D call: TRBD1 (5 bases). Per germline, CDR1 SNHLY and CDR2 FYNNEI. Trimming cost V 5 bases and J 2 bases, with 13 bases left between them. CDR3 length: 15 residues. CDR3 sequence (DNA): TGTGCCAGCAGTACCCAGGGCTTCGGCAATCAGCCCCAGCATTTT. Amino acid sequence: CASSTQGFGNQPQHF. The variable domain in full, with the rest retrieved from reference TRBV2 and TRBJ1-5, is EPEVTQTPSHQVTQMGQEVILRCVPISNHLYFYWYRQILGQKVEFLVSFYNNEISEKSEIFDDQFSVERPDGSNFTLKIRSTKLEDSAMYFCASSTQGFGNQPQHFGDGTRLSIL.

V and J are TRBV4-2 and TRBJ1-4; possible D gene TRBD1, 5 bases. CDR3 length: 14 residues. Deletions cut 0 bases from V and 7 bases from J, with 9 bases between. The germline V gene has CDR1 LGHNA and CDR2 YNFKEQ. CDR3 nucleotide sequence: TGTGCCAGCAGCCAAGATCCGCAGGGTGAAAAACTGTTTTTT. Translated, it gives CASSQDPQGEKLFF.

The chain has TRBV6-9 and TRBJ1-5, with D possibly TRBD1 on 6 matching bases. V lost 2 bases to trimming and J lost 0 bases, with 14 bases between them. The CDR3 has 17 residues. CDR1 is MNHGY, CDR2 SVAAGI, per germline. The CDR3 loop is CASSYRAGENSNQPQHF. The CDR3 nucleotides read TGTGCCAGCAGTTATAGGGCAGGGGAGAATAGCAATCAGCCCCAGCATTTT.